Listed here are 17 T cell receptor beta chains from one sample, sequenced in a study of identical twins. TCRdb fed the 5' RACE reads into MiXCR, producing one record per CDR3 protein. The repertoire holds approximately 500,000 distinct CDR3 sequences, with approximately 16% as singletons. The sample was also linked to a second study, of yellow fever vaccine responses in identical twins.

Material for sequencing was CD4+ T cells sorted from blood. All receptors come from a woman aged 18-29 years in good health.

V gene TRBV5-6 combines with J gene TRBJ2-3; D is unclear. CDR1 is SGHDT and CDR2 is YYEEEE in the germline V gene. There are 12 residues in the CDR3. Trimming cost V 6 bases and J 6 bases, with 11 bases left between them. The chain's CDR3 is CASTIFSDTQYF. In DNA, the CDR3 is TGTGCCAGCACCATATTTTCGGATACGCAGTATTTT. Based on the CDR3 plus reference TRBV5-6 and TRBJ2-3, the full variable domain is DAGVTQSPTHLIKTRGQQVTLRCSPKSGHDTVSWYQQALGQGPQFIFQYYEEEERQRGNFPDRFSGHQFPNYSSELNVNALLLGDSALYLCASTIFSDTQYFGPGTRLTVL.

There are a few counts of this clonotype. The chain is built from TRBV5-1 and TRBJ2-1, with 7 nucleotides matching TRBD2. J gave up 4 bases and V 4 bases, and 11 bases lay outside the gene matches. This CDR3 is built from 16 residues. The germline V gene encodes CDR1 SGHRS and CDR2 YFSETQ. CDR3 loop: CASSPPRGEDYNEQFF. The CDR3 DNA sequence: TGCGCCAGCAGCCCGCCTCGGGGGGAAGATTACAATGAGCAGTTCTTC.

The chain carries TRBV6-1 and TRBJ1-5; D unresolved. Germline CDR1 reads MNHNS; CDR2 reads SASEGT. V was pared by 2 bases and J by 3 bases, with 5 bases between. The CDR3 loop spans 13 amino acids. The CDR3 region is CASSERVNQPQHF. The CDR3 coding sequence is TGTGCCAGCAGTGAACGGGTCAATCAGCCCCAGCATTTT.

V gene TRBV11-1 combines with J gene TRBJ2-6; 8 positions match TRBD1. Unmatched junction bases numbered 6, after V lost 1 base and J lost 4 bases. This CDR3 has 17 residues. CDR1 and CDR2 from the germline V gene are SGHAT and FQDESV (reference sequence). In DNA, the CDR3 is TGTGCCAGCAGCTTAGAGGACAGGGCTGCCGGGGCCAACGTCCTGACTTTC. Encoded protein: CASSLEDRAAGANVLTF. Looking up the rest from reference TRBV11-1 and TRBJ2-6 gives the full variable domain: EAEVAQSPRYKITEKSQAVAFWCDPISGHATLYWYRQILGQGPELLVQFQDESVVDDSQLPKDRFSAERLKGVDSTLKIQPAELGDSAMYLCASSLEDRAAGANVLTFGAGSRLTVL.

This chain joins TRBV4-1 and TRBJ2-6, with D possibly being TRBD1 (5 bases). V dropped 0 bases and J dropped 2 bases, with 11 bases sitting between them. CDR3 length: 17 residues. CDR1 MGHRA and CDR2 YSYEKL come from the germline V gene. The CDR3 spells CASSQEVAGPGANVLTF. The CDR3 nucleotides are TGCGCCAGCAGCCAAGAAGTGGCAGGGCCTGGGGCCAACGTCCTGACTTTC.

This clonotype has a handful of counts. This sequence joins TRBV10-3 and TRBJ2-1, with TRBD1 identical over 7 bases. The V segment lost 10 bases and the J segment 5 bases; nucleotides outside the gene matches: 5. The CDR3 loop spans 12 amino acids. Looked up from germline, CDR1 is ENHRY and CDR2 is SYGVKD. The CDR3 loop is CATGQPNNEQFF. In DNA form, the CDR3 reads TGTGCCACGGGACAGCCTAACAATGAGCAGTTCTTC.

This clonotype was picked up many times. V and J are TRBV29-1 and TRBJ1-3; D gene ambiguous. Germline CDR1 SQVTM, CDR2 ANQGSEA. The CDR3 is 14 amino acids. V lost 1 base, J lost 0 bases, and 7 bases lay in between. For the CDR3, the DNA is TGCAGCGTTGAAGTCGCCAGCTCTGGAAACACCATATATTTT. Encoded protein: CSVEVASSGNTIYF. Based on the CDR3 plus reference TRBV29-1 and TRBJ1-3, the full variable domain is SAVISQKPSRDICQRGTSLTIQCQVDSQVTMMFWYRQQPGQSLTLIATANQGSEATYESGFVIDKFPISRPNLTFSTLTVSNMSPEDSSIYLCSVEVASSGNTIYFGEGSWLTVV.

This chain joins TRBV5-1 and TRBJ2-5, with 10 bases aligning to TRBD2. This CDR3 spans 19 amino acids. J gave up 2 bases and V 1 base, and 14 bases lay outside the gene matches. CDR1 and CDR2 from the germline V gene are SGHRS and YFSETQ. The DNA of the CDR3 is TGCGCCAGCAGCTTGACTAGCGGGGCCCCGTCGTTTCGGCAAGAGACCCAGTACTTC. This sequence encodes CASSLTSGAPSFRQETQYF.

The chain is built from TRBV28 and TRBJ2-3; possible D gene TRBD2, 5 bases. Trimming shortened V by 7 bases and J by 2 bases, and 10 bases separated the two germline ends. In germline, CDR1 is MDHEN, CDR2 SYDVKM. This CDR3 comprises 13 residues. Written as DNA, the CDR3 is TGTGCCAGCAACCCAGGACTCACAGATACGCAGTATTTT. It codes for CASNPGLTDTQYF.

This clonotype was seen more than once but under ten times. The rearrangement joins TRBV4-1 to TRBJ2-3; TRBD2 matches at 7 bases. The CDR3 has 16 residues. The germline CDR1 and CDR2 sequences are MGHRA and YSYEKL. The trim removed 0 bases at V and 2 bases at J, leaving 5 bases unmatched. The CDR3 DNA is TGCGCCAGCAGCCAAGACCCCGGGACTAACACAGATACGCAGTATTTT. Translated, it gives CASSQDPGTNTDTQYF.

The chain carries TRBV2 and TRBJ1-3; no firm D call. The germline V gene has CDR1 SNHLY and CDR2 FYNNEI. V was shortened by 8 bases and J by 1 base, with 12 bases between the two germline ends. This CDR3 is 14 amino acids long. CDR3 protein: CASRNGNSGNTIYF. The DNA for the CDR3 is TGTGCCAGCCGAAATGGTAATTCTGGAAACACCATATATTTT. The variable domain in full, completed from reference TRBV2 and TRBJ1-3, reads EPEVTQTPSHQVTQMGQEVILRCVPISNHLYFYWYRQILGQKVEFLVSFYNNEISEKSEIFDDQFSVERPDGSNFTLKIRSTKLEDSAMYFCASRNGNSGNTIYFGEGSWLTVV.

This clonotype was observed a handful of times. The CDR3 loop reads CASSAFRDRVSEKLFF. The DNA of the CDR3 is TGTGCCAGCAGTGCATTCCGGGACAGGGTATCGGAAAAACTGTTTTTT. The chain is built from TRBV2 and TRBJ1-4; 9 nucleotides align to TRBD1. The CDR3 extends over 16 amino acids. V lost 4 bases and J lost 8; bases outside the gene matches: 11. Germline CDR1 SNHLY, CDR2 FYNNEI.

This chain connects TRBV6-1 to TRBJ1-2; a weak D match, TRBD1 (5 bases). The CDR3 runs 13 residues. The germline gives CDR1 MNHNS, CDR2 SASEGT. Trimming shortened V by 6 bases and J by 3 bases, and 11 bases separated the two germline ends. The CDR3 DNA reads TGTGCCAGCAGCCAACAGGTCCACTATGGCTACACCTTC. Translating it yields CASSQQVHYGYTF.

This clonotype was counted a few times. The chain carries TRBV12-3 or TRBV12-4 and TRBJ1-5, with D possibly being TRBD1 (6 bases). V was cut by 7 bases and J by 4 bases, with 26 bases left in between. The CDR3 contains 18 residues. CDR3 loop: CASTRDGGAVMLNQPQHF. For the CDR3, the DNA is TGTGCCAGCACCCGGGACGGGGGGGCCGTGATGCTTAATCAGCCCCAGCATTTT.

Only a few counts were recorded for this clonotype. This rearrangement joins TRBV11-3 to TRBJ2-1; D possibly corresponds to TRBD2 (5 bases). Between the trimmed V and J ends, which lost 5 bases and 4 bases, there was a span of 15 bases. This CDR3 is 15 amino acids long. Germline assignment: CDR1 SGHNT and CDR2 YENEEA. Written as DNA, the CDR3 is TGTGCCAGCAGCCTGCTTGGTAGCGCTTACAATGAGCAGTTCTTC. This sequence encodes CASSLLGSAYNEQFF.

This clonotype was seen at least ten times. The chain is built from TRBV12-3 or TRBV12-4 and TRBJ2-5; 7 bases agree with TRBD1. The V gene end was trimmed by 5 bases and the J gene end by 5 bases; junction bases not matched to a gene: 11. The CDR3 length is 15 residues. In DNA, the CDR3 is TGTGCCAGCAGTCCGGACAGGAAGTTTGTGGAGACCCAGTACTTC. Translated: CASSPDRKFVETQYF.

The V and J genes are TRBV12-3 or TRBV12-4 and TRBJ1-4; D remains ambiguous. The CDR3 totals 13 residues. With 3 bases removed from V and 7 bases from J, the gap between germline ends came to 9 bases. The CDR3 bases are TGTGCCAGCAGTTTCTCGGGAGGTGAAAAACTGTTTTTT. It translates to CASSFSGGEKLFF.